The T cell receptor beta chain under discussion was sequenced for a study of a mutant IDH1 vaccine in newly diagnosed glioma. Background on the study: Treated individuals were around 60% male and around 40% female, averaging roughly 43 years of age. Previous care, which was radiotherapy, temozolomide, or both, most often involved both.

Turning to this clone: Its cognate antigen is unknown.

CDR1 and CDR2 (germline): SGHRS, YFSETQ. V lost 4 bases and J lost 0; bases outside the gene matches: 5. The CDR3 has 15 residues. Study-level findings and limits: Apparently unrelated to pseudoprogression were changes in the top peripheral T cell clonotypes.

Assay: immunoSEQ multiplex PCR; the TCRdb copy retains only in-frame clones and omits some. The repertoire holds about 120,000 clones, roughly 77% seen once, with approximately 5% in the top ten. Time point in this sample: week 11, during vaccination. Vaccination used 300 ug of mutant IDH1 20-mer peptide per dose, with topical imiquimod. New IDH1-mutant, ATRX-lost WHO grade 3 or 4 astrocytomas occurred in donors. The sequence derives from a man in his forties or fifties with glioma. The chain has TRBV5-1 and TRBJ2-5; 8 nucleotides agree with TRBD1. The input for sequencing was PBMCs, taken from a glioma patient whose treatment included an IDH1 peptide vaccine. CDR3 amino acids: CASSPGTGYQETQYF. CDR3 nucleotide sequence: TGCGCCAGCAGCCCCGGGACAGGCTACCAAGAGACCCAGTACTTC.